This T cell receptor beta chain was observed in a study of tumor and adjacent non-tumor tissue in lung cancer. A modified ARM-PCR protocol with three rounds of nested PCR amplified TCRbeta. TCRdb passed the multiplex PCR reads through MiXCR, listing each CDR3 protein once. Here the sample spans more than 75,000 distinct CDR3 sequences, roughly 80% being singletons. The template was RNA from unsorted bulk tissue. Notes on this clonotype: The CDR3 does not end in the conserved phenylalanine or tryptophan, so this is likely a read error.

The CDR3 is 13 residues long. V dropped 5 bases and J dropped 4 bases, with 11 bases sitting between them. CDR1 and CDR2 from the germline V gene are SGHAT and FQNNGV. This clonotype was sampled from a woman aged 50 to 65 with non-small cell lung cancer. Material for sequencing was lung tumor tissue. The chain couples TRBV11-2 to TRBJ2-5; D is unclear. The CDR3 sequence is CASSDTGVETQYI. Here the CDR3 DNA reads TGTGCCAGCAGCGACACTGGTGTAGAGACCCAGTACATC.